The 22 T cell receptor beta chains below were found in one sample sequenced in a study of T cell repertoires in cytomegalovirus infection. TCRdb recomputed calls from the reads with MiXCR, one row per CDR3 protein. Of tens of thousands of distinct CDR3 sequences in the sample, about 44% were seen once. No cognate antigen is known for these TCRs. Material: CD8+ T cells from cultured PBMCs, obtained from culture after CMV antigen stimulation. The origin of the receptors is a human donor in good health (CMV status not recorded). Some clones in this sample may be carry-over from other donors' samples.

CDR3 loop: CASSDLQAAPTGGYTF. The CDR3 DNA reads as TGTGCCAGCAGCGATCTACAGGCCGCCCCCACTGGTGGCTACACCTTC. The genes are TRBV7-9 and TRBJ1-2, with a possible D match to TRBD1 (5 bases). CDR1 SEHNR and CDR2 FQNEAQ come from the germline V gene (reference sequence). Trimming shortened V by 5 bases and J by 7 bases, and 23 bases separated the two germline ends. The CDR3 runs 16 residues. Full variable domain (rest looked up from reference TRBV7-9 and TRBJ1-2): DTGVSQNPRHKITKRGQNVTFRCDPISEHNRLYWYRQTLGQGPEFLTYFQNEAQLEKSRLLSDRFSAERPKGSFSTLEIQRTEQGDSAMYLCASSDLQAAPTGGYTFGSGTRLTVV.

This clonotype was seen only a few times. The V call is TRBV6-5, the J call TRBJ2-3; D possibly corresponds to TRBD1 (5 bases). Trimming left V 4 bases short and J 3 bases short, with 14 bases between. This CDR3 region has 15 residues. Germline CDR1 MNHEY, CDR2 SVGAGI. In nucleotides, the CDR3 is TGTGCCAGCAGTTTCAGGGTCGCTGAGACAGATACGCAGTATTTT. It encodes CASSFRVAETDTQYF.

CDR3 in DNA: TGTGCCAGCAGTTTATCGTCGGCTAGCGGGAGGGCCCGAAATGAGCAGTTCTTC. Protein: CASSLSSASGRARNEQFF. This chain uses TRBV12-3 or TRBV12-4 with TRBJ2-1; 12 bases agree with TRBD2. The length of the CDR3 is 18 residues. Trimming took 2 bases from V and 7 from J; bases not matched to a gene: 12.

V is TRBV12-5 and J is TRBJ1-2, with 9 bases aligning to TRBD1. The junction had 6 bases not matched to a gene; V was cut back by 2 bases and J by 8 bases. The germline CDR1 and CDR2 sequences are LGHNT and FRNRAP. This CDR3 spans 14 amino acids. CDR3 coding DNA: TGTGCTAGTGGTTTGTCTACAGGGGGCGGCGGCTACACCTTC. Protein product: CASGLSTGGGGYTF.

The rearrangement uses TRBV7-9 and TRBJ1-3, with a possible D match to TRBD1 (6 bases). The V end was cut by 7 bases, the J end by 0 bases, with 16 bases between. Looked up from germline, CDR1 is SEHNR and CDR2 is FQNEAQ (reference sequence). CDR3 length: 16 residues. CDR3 sequence reads: CASTVPGHGSGNTIYF. Written as DNA, the CDR3 is TGTGCCAGCACCGTACCGGGACACGGCTCTGGAAACACCATATATTTT.

CDR3 amino acids: CASSHNGRDRFSSSYEQYF. In DNA form, the CDR3 reads TGTGCCAGCAGTCATAACGGGCGGGACAGATTTTCGAGCTCCTACGAGCAGTACTTC. V gene TRBV6-2 or TRBV6-3 combines with J gene TRBJ2-7; TRBD1 is a possible D gene (7 bases). The germline gives CDR1 MNHEY, CDR2 SVGEGT. With 5 bases removed from V and 0 bases from J, the gap between germline ends came to 26 bases. The CDR3 has 19 residues.

This clonotype was counted only a few times. J is TRBJ1-2 and V is TRBV7-9; possibly TRBD1 for D (5 bases). The V end was cut by 4 bases, the J end by 8 bases, with 20 bases between. Germline CDR1 SEHNR, CDR2 FQNEAQ (reference sequence). The CDR3 consists of 15 residues. CDR3 region: CASSSYRDGPLGYTF. The CDR3 coding sequence is TGTGCCAGCAGCTCTTACCGGGACGGACCGCTAGGCTACACCTTC.

In nucleotides, the CDR3 is TGCGCCAGCAGCGAAAACGACAATGAGCAGTTCTTC. It encodes CASSENDNEQFF. The V call is TRBV4-1, the J call TRBJ2-1, with unresolved D. This CDR3 is built from 12 residues. V was pared by 5 bases and J by 5 bases, with 7 bases between. The germline CDR1 and CDR2 sequences are MGHRA and YSYEKL.

This clonotype was seen a handful of times. The genes are TRBV11-2 and TRBJ2-1; tentatively, D is TRBD2 (5 bases). V lost 4 bases, J lost 0 bases, and 13 bases lay in between. The CDR3 is 16 residues long. Germline CDR1 and CDR2: SGHAT and FQNNGV. The CDR3 loop is CASSSGGGRSYNEQFF. In nucleotides, the CDR3 is TGTGCCAGCAGCTCGGGCGGCGGGCGCTCCTACAATGAGCAGTTCTTC.

The chain employs TRBV11-2 and TRBJ2-3; 10 bases agree with TRBD1. The ends lost 5 bases at V and 2 bases at J; junction bases unmatched: 4. This CDR3 comprises 15 residues. Germline V gene data show CDR1 as SGHAT and CDR2 as FQNNGV. DNA for the CDR3: TGTGCCAGCAGCCGGGGACAGGGGATCACAGATACGCAGTATTTT. Encoded protein: CASSRGQGITDTQYF.

This chain uses TRBV6-1 with TRBJ1-2; the D is unclear. The length of the CDR3 is 17 residues. Trimming cost V 0 bases and J 0 bases, with 14 bases left between them. The germline V gene encodes CDR1 MNHNS and CDR2 SASEGT. The CDR3 sequence: CASSEAKWETSNYGYTF. Written as DNA, the CDR3 is TGTGCCAGCAGTGAAGCAAAGTGGGAAACCTCTAACTATGGCTACACCTTC.

The J gene is TRBJ2-1, the V gene TRBV5-3; tentatively, D is TRBD1 (6 bases). TRBV5-3 has ORF status, its function being uncertain. The CDR3 length is 15 residues. V lost 3 bases to trimming and J lost 5 bases, with 15 bases between them. The chain's CDR3 is CARSCVGARDNEQFF. CDR3 nucleotide sequence: TGTGCCAGAAGCTGCGTGGGGGCCCGGGACAATGAGCAGTTCTTC.

V is TRBV4-2 and J is TRBJ1-2, with D tentatively TRBD1 (5 bases). The CDR3 runs 16 residues. CDR1 is LGHNA and CDR2 is YNFKEQ in the germline V gene. Trimming shortened V by 0 bases and J by 3 bases, and 14 bases separated the two germline ends. In DNA form, the CDR3 reads TGTGCCAGCAGCCAAGATCGGGGGATCGGGTACTATGGCTACACCTTC. It encodes CASSQDRGIGYYGYTF.

The rearrangement links TRBV7-6 to TRBJ1-1, with D unclear. Germline lookup yields CDR1 SGHVS and CDR2 FNYEAQ. This CDR3 contains 11 residues. V was clipped by 5 bases and J by 7 bases, with 8 bases between them. The CDR3 loop is CASSPDFEAFF. The CDR3 DNA reads as TGTGCCAGCAGCCCAGATTTTGAAGCTTTCTTT.

V usage is TRBV7-6 and J usage is TRBJ2-1; a weak D match, TRBD1 (6 bases). Trimming removed 0 bases at V and 10 bases at J, with 10 bases between. This CDR3 comprises 13 residues. Germline V gives CDR1 SGHVS, CDR2 FNYEAQ. The CDR3 is CASSLAGGSEQFF. CDR3 bases: TGTGCCAGCAGCTTAGCAGGGGGAAGCGAGCAGTTCTTC.

CDR3 residues: CASSVEIGTNYGYTF. The CDR3, as DNA: TGTGCCAGCAGCGTAGAAATAGGGACTAACTATGGCTACACCTTC. V usage is TRBV9 and J usage is TRBJ1-2, with unresolved D. V lost 0 bases and J lost 0, with 9 bases in between. This CDR3 region has 15 residues. Germline CDR1 SGDLS, CDR2 YYNGEE.

The chain combines TRBV14 with TRBJ2-5; TRBD2 agrees at 12 bases. Trimming removed 1 base from V and 5 bases from J; junction bases left unmatched: 2. This CDR3 has 15 amino acids. CDR1 is SGHDN, CDR2 FVKESK, per germline. The CDR3 nucleotides read TGTGCCAGCAGCCAAGGACTAGCGGGAGTGGAGACCCAGTACTTC. This gives the protein CASSQGLAGVETQYF.

The table lists this clonotype with a few counts. The chain is built from TRBV7-9 and TRBJ2-2; 9 bases fit TRBD2. Germline V gives CDR1 SEHNR, CDR2 FQNEAQ (reference sequence). The CDR3 extends over 17 amino acids. The V segment lost 5 bases and the J segment 0 bases; nucleotides outside the gene matches: 7. The CDR3 region has the DNA TGTGCCAGCAGCCGTAGCGGGGGCTTAACGAACACCGGGGAGCTGTTTTTT. Its protein product is CASSRSGGLTNTGELFF.

The chain employs TRBV11-2 and TRBJ2-2; perhaps TRBD1 as D (6 bases). This CDR3 has 13 amino acids. Germline CDR1 is SGHAT and CDR2 is FQNNGV. The V end lost 1 base, the J end lost 13 bases, and 13 bases lay between the germline ends. DNA for the CDR3: TGTGCCAGCAGCTTAGGTCCGGCCAGGGGGCTGTTTTTT. This encodes CASSLGPARGLFF. Using reference TRBV11-2 and TRBJ2-2 for the parts outside the CDR3, the full variable domain is EAGVAQSPRYKIIEKRQSVAFWCNPISGHATLYWYQQILGQGPKLLIQFQNNGVVDDSQLPKDRFSAERLKGVDSTLKIQPAKLEDSAVYLCASSLGPARGLFFGEGSRLTVL.

This clonotype has just a few counts. The rearrangement links TRBV7-6 to TRBJ2-5; D may correspond to TRBD1 or TRBD2 (5 bases each). V was clipped by 1 base and J by 4 bases, with 10 bases between them. CDR3 length equals 14 residues. Germline lookup yields CDR1 SGHVS and CDR2 FNYEAQ. This CDR3 reads CASSLVTRGETQYF. In nucleotides, the CDR3 is TGTGCCAGCAGCTTAGTAACTAGGGGAGAGACCCAGTACTTC.

This chain links TRBV7-3 with TRBJ2-2, with D perhaps matching TRBD1 (6 bases). The CDR3 sequence is 16 residues long. Deletions cut 6 bases from V and 0 bases from J, with 14 bases between. CDR1 is SGHTA and CDR2 is FQGTGA in the germline V gene. DNA for the CDR3: TGTGCCAGCAGTTCAATGGGACAAACGAACACCGGGGAGCTGTTTTTT. Residues: CASSSMGQTNTGELFF.

The chain employs TRBV7-8 and TRBJ1-6, with D possibly being TRBD1 (6 bases). This CDR3 comprises 14 residues. Looked up from germline, CDR1 is SGHVS and CDR2 is FQNEAQ. Trimming removed 2 bases from V and 10 bases from J, with 12 bases in between. For the CDR3, the DNA is TGTGCCAGCAGCTTAAAGGGGGTAGGGTCACCCCTCCACTTT. This encodes CASSLKGVGSPLHF.